Below, one TCR beta chain is given with its context. The antigen is not known. The sample is drawn from a study of T cell responses to AZD1222 COVID-19 vaccine. Study results and caveats: Vaccine-associated CD4 TCRs ranged over spike, dominating at 160-218 and 743-854.

Sequenced by immunoSEQ multiplex PCR; TCRdb stores in-frame clones only, minus some. The sample carries approximately 150,000 clones, less than 95% recorded once. With V trimmed by 4 bases and J by 3 bases, 6 bases remained unmatched. Per germline, CDR1 LGHNA and CDR2 YNFKEQ. This CDR3 has 17 amino acids. V is TRBV4-2 and J is TRBJ2-6, with TRBD1 matching over 10 bases. The source was peripheral blood, collected on day 0 of AZD1222 vaccination. The clonotype originates from an adult in good health. Here the CDR3 reads CASSLGTGEGGANVLTF. CDR3 nucleotide sequence: TGTGCCAGCAGCCTAGGGACAGGGGAAGGTGGGGCCAACGTCCTGACTTTC.